Described below is a single TCR beta chain sequence and its context. Its antigen is currently unknown. The data were taken from a study of shared clonotypes between healthy human individuals. The study's findings and limits: Generally, naive subsets (rather than memory subsets) showed larger estimated richness.

Assay used: immunoSEQ multiplex PCR; TCRdb lists only in-frame clones, some missing. The data contain about 2 million clones, around 96% of them singletons. Cells designated naive CD8 were CD45RO-negative and were positively selected for CCR7, with terminally differentiated effector memory CD45RA+ cells excluded. Donors were Caucasian adults residing in Nashville, Tennessee, USA. The junction had 6 bases not matched to a gene; V was cut back by 6 bases and J by 6 bases. The germline CDR1 and CDR2 sequences are SGHVS and FNYEAQ. This CDR3 has 13 residues. The sequenced material came from naive CD8+ T cells sorted from blood. This clonotype was obtained from a man aged 18 to 30 in good health. This chain connects TRBV7-6 to TRBJ2-7; 9 bases map to TRBD1. In DNA form, the CDR3 reads TGTGCCAGCAGTCGGACAGGGGCCTCCGAGCAGTACTTC. This translates into CASSRTGASEQYF. Using reference TRBV7-6 and TRBJ2-7 for the parts outside the CDR3, the full variable domain is GAGVSQSPRYKVTKRGQDVALRCDPISGHVSLYWYRQALGQGPEFLTYFNYEAQQDKSGLPNDRFSAERPEGSISTLTIQRTEQRDSAMYRCASSRTGASEQYFGPGTRLTVT.